The 23 T cell receptor beta chains below come from one sample, sequenced in a study of Ad26.COV2.S vaccination and SARS-CoV-2 variants. The treatment denotes: 19 received Ad26.COV2.S at low or high dose, single or two shots; roughly five received placebo; per-sample allocation not given. The study sampled participants on day 63 after the first vaccine or placebo injection. Sequencing used immunoSEQ multiplex PCR; TCRdb keeps in-frame clones, though not all of them. The table includes about 350,000 clones, approximately 90% detected once. The material was peripheral blood, obtained in a trial of Ad26.COV2.S vaccine versus placebo. Receptors were obtained from a person aged 18-60 years who received the Ad26.COV2.S COVID-19 vaccine or a placebo.

Remarks on this clone: The same CDR3 arises from other DNA sequences in this sample as well. This chain links TRBV7-9 with TRBJ2-1; D is ambiguous. Germline CDR1 is SEHNR and CDR2 is FQNEAQ (reference sequence). The CDR3 contains 13 residues. The V end was cut by 1 base, the J end by 4 bases, with 5 bases between. The DNA for the CDR3 is TGTGCCAGCAGCTTAGGTAGATACAATGAGCAGTTCTTC. Translating gives CASSLGRYNEQFF.

The rearrangement joins TRBV14 to TRBJ2-2; TRBD1 might be the D (5 bases). The V end was cut by 0 bases, the J end by 1 base, with 9 bases between. This CDR3 spans 16 amino acids. Germline-derived CDR1 and CDR2 are SGHDN and FVKESK. The CDR3 protein is CASSQEFGQNTGELFF. The CDR3 DNA reads TGTGCCAGCAGCCAAGAATTTGGACAGAACACCGGGGAGCTGTTTTTT.

V is TRBV18 and J is TRBJ1-6, with 9 bases fitting TRBD1. J lost 7 bases, V lost 6 bases, and 7 bases had no gene match. The CDR3 spans 15 residues. Germline V gives CDR1 KGHSH, CDR2 LQKENI. The CDR3 sequence: CASSERTGVNSPLHF. CDR3 in DNA: TGTGCCAGCTCGGAAAGGACAGGGGTCAATTCACCCCTCCACTTT.

For this clone: The same CDR3 also results from other DNA sequences found in this sample. The chain has TRBV7-2 and TRBJ1-6; 8 nucleotides match TRBD1. Germline V gene lookup returns CDR1 SGHTA and CDR2 FQGNSA. This CDR3 region has 15 residues. After removal of 2 bases from V and 11 bases from J, the junction contained 8 bases not matched to a gene. CDR3 region: CASSLQGAAGTPLHF. CDR3 DNA: TGTGCCAGCAGCTTACAGGGGGCCGCCGGGACACCCCTCCACTTT.

Concerning this clone: Other DNA sequences from this sample encode an identical CDR3 as well. This rearrangement joins TRBV10-3 to TRBJ2-7; D remains ambiguous. The V end lost 3 bases, the J end lost 1 base, and 4 bases lay between the germline ends. There are 12 residues in the CDR3. Germline V CDR1 and CDR2: ENHRY, SYGVKD. DNA of the CDR3: TGTGCCATCAGTGAAAGGTCCTACGAGCAGTACTTC. Encoded protein: CAISERSYEQYF.

The chain combines TRBV19 with TRBJ1-2; D possibly corresponds to TRBD1 (5 bases). Germline CDR1 is LNHDA and CDR2 is SQIVND (reference sequence). This CDR3 region has 17 residues. Deletions cut 4 bases from V and 0 bases from J, with 18 bases between. CDR3 bases: TGTGCCAGTAGTACGTTCGAGACAGCCCTCTCTAACTATGGCTACACCTTC. Protein product: CASSTFETALSNYGYTF. The full variable domain, its missing parts supplied by reference TRBV19 and TRBJ1-2, is DGGITQSPKYLFRKEGQNVTLSCEQNLNHDAMYWYRQDPGQGLRLIYYSQIVNDFQKGDIAEGYSVSREKKESFPLTVTSAQKNPTAFYLCASSTFETALSNYGYTFGSGTRLTVV.

The chain couples TRBV6-5 to TRBJ1-1; 7 bases map to TRBD1. With V trimmed by 6 bases and J by 2 bases, 6 bases remained unmatched. The CDR3 runs 14 residues. From germline, CDR1 is MNHEY and CDR2 SVGAGI. CDR3 sequence reads: CASRQGGGNTEAFF. In nucleotides, the CDR3 is TGTGCCAGCAGGCAGGGAGGGGGCAACACTGAAGCTTTCTTT.

This CDR3 is CASSFRGAQGTDTQYF. The CDR3 region has the DNA TGCGCCAGCAGCTTTAGGGGGGCGCAAGGGACAGATACGCAGTATTTT. This chain uses TRBV5-1 with TRBJ2-3, with D possibly called TRBD1 or TRBD2 (6 bases each). The CDR3 contains 16 residues. From germline, CDR1 is SGHRS and CDR2 YFSETQ. Trimming removed 2 bases from V and 3 bases from J, with 16 bases in between.

The rearrangement links TRBV7-2 to TRBJ2-5; D unresolved. The germline V gene has CDR1 SGHTA and CDR2 FQGNSA. The V end was cut by 3 bases, the J end by 2 bases, with 4 bases between. This CDR3 has 12 amino acids. CDR3 DNA sequence: TGTGCCAGCAGCTTTTCGCAAGAGACCCAGTACTTC. Its translation is CASSFSQETQYF.

The rearrangement joins TRBV7-6 to TRBJ1-1; D may be TRBD1 (5 bases). Germline V CDR1 and CDR2: SGHVS, FNYEAQ. V lost 7 bases and J lost 2, with 23 bases in between. The CDR3 sequence is 17 residues long. In DNA form, the CDR3 reads TGTGCCAGCACTCCGCGATACAGGACAAGGCTTAACACTGAAGCTTTCTTT. It is translated as CASTPRYRTRLNTEAFF.

The chain has TRBV5-1 and TRBJ1-6; D call uncertain. There are 16 residues in the CDR3. Germline CDR1 SGHRS, CDR2 YFSETQ. With 3 bases removed from V and 2 bases from J, the gap between germline ends came to 12 bases. The CDR3 nucleotides are TGCGCCAGCAGCTCATCCGGGCAGCCCTATAATTCACCCCTCCACTTT. Translating gives CASSSSGQPYNSPLHF. The full variable domain, rest sourced from reference TRBV5-1 and TRBJ1-6, is KAGVTQTPRYLIKTRGQQVTLSCSPISGHRSVSWYQQTPGQGLQFLFEYFSETQRNKGNFPGRFSGRQFSNSRSEMNVSTLELGDSALYLCASSSSGQPYNSPLHFGNGTRLTVT.

The genes are TRBV11-2 and TRBJ2-7; TRBD2 matches at 8 bases. The trim removed 8 bases at V and 3 bases at J, leaving 6 bases unmatched. The CDR3 covers 13 residues. Germline CDR1 SGHAT, CDR2 FQNNGV. The CDR3 sequence: CASSGGSFYEQYF. The CDR3 DNA reads TGTGCCAGCTCGGGAGGGTCCTTCTACGAGCAGTACTTC. The complete variable domain, with remaining parts taken from reference TRBV11-2 and TRBJ2-7, reads EAGVAQSPRYKIIEKRQSVAFWCNPISGHATLYWYQQILGQGPKLLIQFQNNGVVDDSQLPKDRFSAERLKGVDSTLKIQPAKLEDSAVYLCASSGGSFYEQYFGPGTRLTVT.

This clone was seen just once. The J gene is TRBJ1-5, the V gene TRBV2; 7 bases align to TRBD1. J lost 0 bases, V lost 5 bases, and 1 base had no gene match. The CDR3 length is 14 residues. Germline V CDR1 and CDR2: SNHLY, FYNNEI. The CDR3 is CASSRDSSNQPQHF. CDR3 DNA: TGTGCCAGCAGTCGGGACAGTAGCAATCAGCCCCAGCATTTT.

This rearrangement joins TRBV3-1 (or the pseudogene TRBV3-2) to TRBJ2-1; 10 bases map to TRBD1. The CDR3 totals 16 residues. The V segment lost 6 bases and the J segment 5 bases; nucleotides outside the gene matches: 10. Germline V gene sequence: CDR1 LGHDT, CDR2 YNNKEL (reference sequence). The chain's CDR3 is CASSQTRTGGNNEQFF. Written as DNA, the CDR3 is TGTGCCAGCAGTCAGACCAGGACAGGGGGGAACAATGAGCAGTTCTTC.

The V gene is TRBV5-1, the J gene TRBJ2-7; TRBD2 matches 11 bases. Per germline, CDR1 SGHRS and CDR2 YFSETQ. CDR3 length equals 15 residues. The junction had 5 bases not matched to a gene; V was cut back by 4 bases and J by 2 bases. In DNA form, the CDR3 reads TGCGCCAGCAGCCTGACTAGCGGGGCGACCTACGAGCAGTACTTC. Translation gives CASSLTSGATYEQYF.

V and J are TRBV6-2 or TRBV6-3 and TRBJ2-7; TRBD1 is a possible D gene (5 bases). This CDR3 is 15 amino acids long. Germline V gene sequence: CDR1 MNHEY, CDR2 SVGEGT. V gave up 5 bases and J gave up 7 bases, with 21 bases separating them. CDR3 amino acids: CASSTPSAGWGEQYF. In DNA, the CDR3 is TGTGCCAGCAGTACCCCTTCGGCAGGGTGGGGTGAGCAGTACTTC.

The gene calls are TRBV7-8 and TRBJ2-2; D might be TRBD1 (6 bases). Per the germline V gene, CDR1 is SGHVS and CDR2 is FQNEAQ. This CDR3 has 13 residues. The ends were cut back, 5 bases at V and 6 bases at J, with 10 bases in the middle. The CDR3 is CASSPRGSGELFF. In nucleotides, the CDR3 is TGTGCCAGCAGCCCTAGGGGGTCCGGGGAGCTGTTTTTT. The whole variable domain, filled in from reference TRBV7-8 and TRBJ2-2, reads GAGVSQSPRYKVAKRGQDVALRCDPISGHVSLFWYQQALGQGPEFLTYFQNEAQLDKSGLPSDRFFAERPEGSVSTLKIQRTQQEDSAVYLCASSPRGSGELFFGEGSRLTVL.

CDR3 sequence (DNA): TGTGCCAGCAGCTTGGATGCAGCTAGGCTCTATGGCTACACCTTC. Translated, it gives CASSLDAARLYGYTF. This chain links TRBV5-6 with TRBJ1-2; no reliable D call. This CDR3 is 15 amino acids long. V was trimmed by 0 bases and J by 4 bases, leaving 13 bases between them. In germline, CDR1 is SGHDT, CDR2 YYEEEE. Supplemented by reference TRBV5-6 and TRBJ1-2, the full variable domain reads DAGVTQSPTHLIKTRGQQVTLRCSPKSGHDTVSWYQQALGQGPQFIFQYYEEEERQRGNFPDRFSGHQFPNYSSELNVNALLLGDSALYLCASSLDAARLYGYTFGSGTRLTVV.

J is TRBJ2-2 and V is TRBV15; D not certain. Trimming pared 1 base from V and 7 bases from J, leaving 4 bases between. The CDR3 is 12 residues long. Germline CDR1 reads LNHNV; CDR2 reads YYDKDF (reference sequence). The CDR3 DNA follows: TGTGCCACCAGCAGAGTTAACGGGGAGCTGTTTTTT. Translation gives CATSRVNGELFF.

A single count supports this clone. The chain is built from TRBV5-1 and TRBJ2-7, with 11 positions matching TRBD2. Germline CDR1 SGHRS, CDR2 YFSETQ. The CDR3 contains 15 residues. Trimming removed 3 bases from V and 4 bases from J; junction bases left unmatched: 6. The CDR3 reads CASSSTTSGKYEQYF. The DNA of the CDR3 is TGCGCCAGCAGCTCGACGACTAGCGGGAAGTACGAGCAGTACTTC.

The J gene is TRBJ2-3, the V gene TRBV18, with 8 bases that match TRBD1. CDR1 and CDR2 (germline): KGHSH, LQKENI. Germline trimming cut 6 bases from V and 2 bases from J; bases unmatched to any gene: 10. The CDR3 is 16 residues long. CDR3 in DNA: TGTGCCAGCTCCCACGAGACAGGGGAGATCACAGATACGCAGTATTTT. Protein: CASSHETGEITDTQYF.

The CDR3 loop is CASSEAGGQEGVYGYTF. The CDR3 DNA reads as TGTGCCAGCAGTGAAGCGGGTGGGCAAGAAGGGGTTTATGGCTACACCTTC. The chain employs TRBV6-1 and TRBJ1-2, with D perhaps TRBD1 (5 bases). V was pared by 0 bases and J by 5 bases, with 19 bases between. Per the germline V gene, CDR1 is MNHNS and CDR2 is SASEGT. CDR3 length: 17 residues.

The chain carries TRBV5-5 and TRBJ1-4; D remains unclear. Trimming left V 4 bases short and J 6 bases short, with 16 bases between. Germline V CDR1 and CDR2: SGHKS, YYEKEE (reference sequence). The CDR3 sequence is 15 residues long. CDR3 nucleotide sequence: TGTGCCAGCAGCCCTCAATTGGTACAAGATGAAAAACTGTTTTTT. This gives the protein CASSPQLVQDEKLFF. Based on the CDR3 plus reference TRBV5-5 and TRBJ1-4, the full variable domain is DAGVTQSPTHLIKTRGQQVTLRCSPISGHKSVSWYQQVLGQGPQFIFQYYEKEERGRGNFPDRFSARQFPNYSSELNVNALLLGDSALYLCASSPQLVQDEKLFFGSGTQLSVL.